The 21 T cell receptor beta chains below come from one sample, sequenced in a study of shared T cell receptors in the human thymus. Libraries were prepared by immunoSEQ multiplex PCR; TCRdb keeps only in-frame clonotypes and omits some of them. The profile shows over 650,000 clones, 70% to 90% of them singletons. This sample was also put to use in a study of human thymus T cells.

The sequenced sample was thymocytes. Receptor source: a boy less than two years old with a congenital heart defect.

The chain links TRBV10-1 to TRBJ2-7; 8 bases map to TRBD2. The length of the CDR3 is 13 residues. The trim removed 4 bases at V and 5 bases at J, leaving 4 bases unmatched. In germline, CDR1 is WNHNN, CDR2 SYGVQD (reference sequence). CDR3 amino acids: CASSAGRAHEQYF. The CDR3 DNA sequence: TGCGCCAGCAGTGCCGGGAGGGCCCACGAGCAGTACTTC.

The rearrangement links TRBV29-1 to TRBJ2-1; the match to TRBD2 covers 8 bases. Looked up from germline, CDR1 is SQVTM and CDR2 is ANQGSEA. The CDR3 length is 16 residues. Unmatched junction bases numbered 16, after V lost 7 bases and J lost 5 bases. The CDR3, as DNA: TGCAGCGCTGAGGGGGGTAGCGGGAAATTGGACAATGAGCAGTTCTTC. Protein: CSAEGGSGKLDNEQFF.

The chain combines TRBV19 with TRBJ1-5; no firm D call. The CDR3 has 16 residues. Germline CDR1 LNHDA, CDR2 SQIVND (reference sequence). V lost 5 bases and J lost 1, with 15 bases in between. The DNA of the CDR3 is TGTGCCAGTAGTGCAGACGAGGGCGGGAGCAATCAGCCCCAGCATTTT. Translation gives CASSADEGGSNQPQHF.

This chain uses TRBV4-3 with TRBJ1-3; 7 nucleotides agree with TRBD1. Germline loops: CDR1 LGHNA, CDR2 YSLEER. The ends lost 4 bases at V and 3 bases at J; junction bases unmatched: 9. The CDR3 has 16 residues. The CDR3 spells CASSPKTGWVGNTIYF. The CDR3 DNA follows: TGCGCCAGCAGCCCTAAGACAGGGTGGGTTGGAAACACCATATATTTT.

This clone showed up just a few times. CDR3 residues: CASSLPHGRNTEAFF. The CDR3 DNA sequence: TGTGCCAGCTCTCTCCCCCACGGGAGAAACACTGAAGCTTTCTTT. V is TRBV18 and J is TRBJ1-1, with no clear D. V lost 6 bases to trimming and J lost 2 bases, with 16 bases between them. The CDR3 contains 15 residues. The germline V gene encodes CDR1 KGHSH and CDR2 LQKENI.

V and J are TRBV2 and TRBJ2-2, with TRBD2 identical over 14 bases. The CDR3 runs to 17 residues. Looked up from germline, CDR1 is SNHLY and CDR2 is FYNNEI. V dropped 6 bases and J dropped 3; count of bases not matched to a gene: 6. CDR3 DNA sequence: TGTGCCAGCAGGGGCTGGGGACTAGCGGGAGACACCGGGGAGCTGTTTTTT. The encoded protein is CASRGWGLAGDTGELFF.

The chain recombines TRBV11-2 with TRBJ1-1, with D unresolved. The germline CDR1 and CDR2 sequences are SGHAT and FQNNGV. Trimming stripped 0 bases from V and 6 bases from J, with 11 bases between. The CDR3 consists of 14 residues. The CDR3 DNA sequence: TGTGCCAGCAGCTTAGAACCCAGCGACTCTGAAGCTTTCTTT. Its translation: CASSLEPSDSEAFF.

The chain links TRBV7-9 to TRBJ1-2, with 9 bases aligning to TRBD1. The ends lost 5 bases at V and 8 bases at J; junction bases unmatched: 6. The CDR3 extends over 13 amino acids. Germline loops: CDR1 SEHNR, CDR2 FQNEAQ (reference sequence). In nucleotides, the CDR3 is TGTGCCAGCAGCGTACAGGGGGCAAGGGGCTACACCTTC. It yields the protein CASSVQGARGYTF.

This clone was found a few times. The chain has TRBV30 and TRBJ2-2, with unresolved D. Between the trimmed V and J ends, which lost 0 bases and 5 bases, there was a span of 10 bases. Germline V gives CDR1 GTSNPN, CDR2 SVGIG (reference sequence). This CDR3 is built from 14 residues. The CDR3 DNA follows: TGTGCCTGGAGTGTAGACTCCTTAACCGGGGAGCTGTTTTTT. It encodes CAWSVDSLTGELFF.

The rearrangement links TRBV9 to TRBJ2-3, with 7 positions matching TRBD2. The CDR3 contains 15 residues. Germline-derived CDR1 and CDR2 are SGDLS and YYNGEE. The V gene end was trimmed by 0 bases and the J gene end by 4 bases; junction bases not matched to a gene: 5. In DNA form, the CDR3 reads TGTGCCAGCAGCGTAGGTTCGGGAGGATCAGATACGCAGTATTTT. Residues: CASSVGSGGSDTQYF.

The rearrangement links TRBV9 to TRBJ2-1, with 14 bases matching TRBD2. The ends lost 4 bases at V and 8 bases at J; junction bases unmatched: 11. This CDR3 region has 17 residues. Germline CDR1 reads SGDLS; CDR2 reads YYNGEE. The CDR3 protein is CASSFHPGLAGGHEQFF. Written as DNA, the CDR3 is TGTGCCAGCAGCTTCCATCCCGGACTAGCGGGAGGCCATGAGCAGTTCTTC.

This chain links TRBV28 with TRBJ1-3, with 7 bases that match TRBD1. The CDR3 totals 16 residues. In germline, CDR1 is MDHEN, CDR2 SYDVKM. V lost 8 bases to trimming and J lost 2 bases; unmatched junction nucleotides: 12. The CDR3 spells CASVGSEGAAGNTIYF. The DNA of the CDR3 is TGTGCCAGCGTAGGGTCCGAGGGGGCGGCTGGAAACACCATATATTTT.

V usage is TRBV11-2 and J usage is TRBJ1-3; possibly TRBD1 for D (5 bases). The CDR3 runs 16 residues. In germline, CDR1 is SGHAT, CDR2 FQNNGV. Trimming took off 5 bases at V and 0 bases at J, with 14 bases between the two ends. CDR3 nucleotide sequence: TGTGCCAGCAGCCCCAAGGGACTCAACTCTGGAAACACCATATATTTT. Translated: CASSPKGLNSGNTIYF.

This clone was seen a few times. The rearrangement joins TRBV9 to TRBJ2-3; possible D gene TRBD2, 5 bases. The V end lost 6 bases, the J end lost 1 base, and 18 bases lay between the germline ends. In germline, CDR1 is SGDLS, CDR2 YYNGEE. The CDR3 has 16 residues. DNA of the CDR3: TGTGCCAGCACTCGAGGGTGGGCTGGGGGCACAGATACGCAGTATTTT. Its protein product is CASTRGWAGGTDTQYF.

The CDR3 DNA reads TGTGCCAGTGCACGGGGGGCGTCGTATGGCTACACCTTC. It translates to CASARGASYGYTF. The V gene is TRBV6-5, the J gene TRBJ1-2; D may be TRBD1 (6 bases). Germline V gene sequence: CDR1 MNHEY, CDR2 SVGAGI. Trimming took 9 bases from V and 5 from J, leaving 16 bases between them. CDR3 length equals 13 residues.

The V and J genes are TRBV25-1 and TRBJ2-3; the match to TRBD2 covers 7 bases. Trimming cost V 4 bases and J 3 bases; bases outside gene matches: 10. The CDR3 has 16 residues. Looked up from germline, CDR1 is MGHDK and CDR2 is SYGVNS. The CDR3 DNA reads as TGTGCCAGCAGTGTTGGGACTACTAAAAGGACAGATACGCAGTATTTT. Its protein product is CASSVGTTKRTDTQYF.

V and J are TRBV28 and TRBJ1-6; D is unclear. Germline V gene data show CDR1 as MDHEN and CDR2 as SYDVKM. V shed 3 bases and J shed 6 bases, with 18 bases lying between them. CDR3 length equals 17 residues. CDR3 protein: CASSFSIRKIGNSPLHF. The DNA of the CDR3 is TGTGCCAGCAGTTTTTCGATTCGAAAAATCGGTAATTCACCCCTCCACTTT.

The chain combines TRBV9 with TRBJ1-1, with D perhaps TRBD1 (5 bases). Trimming took off 7 bases at V and 8 bases at J, with 12 bases between the two ends. The germline V gene encodes CDR1 SGDLS and CDR2 YYNGEE. The CDR3 extends over 11 amino acids. CDR3 in DNA: TGTGCCAGCGACAGCGGAGGGGAAGCTTTCTTT. This encodes CASDSGGEAFF.

The chain is built from TRBV12-5 and TRBJ1-1, with D unclear. This CDR3 region has 16 residues. In germline, CDR1 is LGHNT, CDR2 FRNRAP. V lost 0 bases to trimming and J lost 1 base, with 12 bases between them. The CDR3 nucleotides read TGTGCTAGTGGTTTGGTCCCTGCAGAGGGGAACACTGAAGCTTTCTTT. Encoded protein: CASGLVPAEGNTEAFF. The full variable domain, in which reference TRBV12-5 and TRBJ1-1 provide the parts outside the CDR3, is DARVTQTPRHKVTEMGQEVTMRCQPILGHNTVFWYRQTMMQGLELLAYFRNRAPLDDSGMPKDRFSAEMPDATLATLKIQPSEPRDSAVYFCASGLVPAEGNTEAFFGQGTRLTVV.

The V gene is TRBV28, the J gene TRBJ2-7; TRBD1 aligns across 12 bases. Germline CDR1 and CDR2: MDHEN and SYDVKM. V shed 9 bases, J shed 6 bases, and the junction held 12 bases outside the gene matches. The CDR3 covers 15 residues. The chain's CDR3 is CASPHTGTGGFEQYF. As DNA, the CDR3 is TGTGCCAGTCCACATACGGGGACAGGGGGCTTCGAGCAGTACTTC.

The J gene is TRBJ2-7, the V gene TRBV28; TRBD1 matches at 7 bases. The CDR3 covers 15 residues. The trim removed 1 base at V and 2 bases at J, leaving 5 bases unmatched. The germline gives CDR1 MDHEN, CDR2 SYDVKM. CDR3 coding DNA: TGTGCCAGCAGTTTATACAGGGGCCCCCCCTACGAGCAGTACTTC. It encodes CASSLYRGPPYEQYF. The complete variable domain, with remaining parts taken from reference TRBV28 and TRBJ2-7, reads DVKVTQSSRYLVKRTGEKVFLECVQDMDHENMFWYRQDPGLGLRLIYFSYDVKMKEKGDIPEGYSVSREKKERFSLILESASTNQTSMYLCASSLYRGPPYEQYFGPGTRLTVT.